The 30 T cell receptor beta chains reported below all come from one sample, sequenced in a study of blood T cells in healthy people across ages. A J-beta primer mix and a sample-barcoded 5' primer were used in a second PCR of about 6 to 12 cycles. TCRdb re-analysed the 5' RACE reads in MiXCR, keeping a single row per CDR3 protein. The data show 650,000 to 950,000 distinct CDR3 sequences, under 45% seen once. Sequences were obtained from blood. These receptors were taken from a man between 60 and 75 years old in good health.

This sequence joins TRBV10-1 and TRBJ1-2; 9 bases align to TRBD1. Germline lookup yields CDR1 WNHNN and CDR2 SYGVQD (reference sequence). The V gene end was trimmed by 6 bases and the J gene end by 1 base; junction bases not matched to a gene: 9. This CDR3 is 16 amino acids long. The CDR3 loop reads CASSPGQGSYNYGYTF. The CDR3 DNA follows: TGCGCCAGCAGCCCGGGACAGGGATCGTATAACTATGGCTACACCTTC.

This clonotype has just a few counts. The chain uses TRBV6-5 and TRBJ2-7; D tentatively fits TRBD1 or TRBD2 (6 bases each). The CDR3 is 15 amino acids. The V and J ends lost 4 bases and 1 base respectively, with 14 bases between them. The germline gives CDR1 MNHEY, CDR2 SVGAGI. CDR3 region: CASSSRGTHSYEQYF. The CDR3 bases are TGTGCCAGCAGTTCCCGCGGGACACATTCCTACGAGCAGTACTTC.

The CDR3 here is CASSLLGHSYEQYF. The CDR3 DNA follows: TGTGCCAGCAGCCTCCTCGGACACTCCTACGAGCAGTACTTC. The chain joins TRBV3-1 to TRBJ2-7; tentative D call: TRBD1 (5 bases). Germline CDR1 is LGHDT and CDR2 is YNNKEL (reference sequence). V shed 4 bases and J shed 0 bases, with 10 bases lying between them. The CDR3 runs 14 residues.

This clonotype was counted only a few times. The chain uses TRBV5-5 and TRBJ1-2; D is ambiguous. The CDR3 has 13 amino acids. V was cut by 4 bases and J by 0 bases, with 7 bases left in between. Germline CDR1 and CDR2: SGHKS and YYEKEE (reference sequence). CDR3 coding DNA: TGTGCCAGCAGCCAACGAGCTAACTATGGCTACACCTTC. It translates to CASSQRANYGYTF.

This chain joins TRBV6-5 and TRBJ1-2; the match to TRBD1 covers 9 bases. The CDR3 runs to 13 residues. CDR1 and CDR2 from the germline V gene are MNHEY and SVGAGI. V dropped 6 bases and J dropped 5; count of bases not matched to a gene: 4. CDR3 DNA sequence: TGTGCCAGCAGACCGGGACAGGGTTATGGCTACACCTTC. Residues: CASRPGQGYGYTF.

The chain couples TRBV29-1 to TRBJ2-7; possible D gene TRBD1, 6 bases. CDR1 is SQVTM and CDR2 is ANQGSEA in the germline V gene. Trimming removed 5 bases from V and 7 bases from J, with 15 bases in between. CDR3 length equals 12 residues. The CDR3 protein is CSVQSQGQEQYF. DNA for the CDR3: TGCAGCGTTCAATCGCAGGGACAAGAGCAGTACTTC.

Worth noting for this clonotype: A read error may account for a junction end that differs from germline. The chain has TRBV5-1 and TRBJ1-4; D may be TRBD1 (5 bases). Germline V gene lookup returns CDR1 SGHRS and CDR2 YFSETQ. This CDR3 spans 12 amino acids. The CDR3 reads CASSSWTLGWYF. The CDR3 bases are TGCGCCAGCAGCTCGTGGACATTGGGTTGGTATTTT. The entire variable domain, with the rest obtained from reference TRBV5-1 and TRBJ1-4, is as follows: KAGVTQTPRYLIKTRGQQVTLSCSPISGHRSVSWYQQTPGQGLQFLFEYFSETQRNKGNFPGRFSGRQFSNSRSEMNVSTLELGDSALYLCASSSWTLGWYFGSGTQLSVL.

The V gene is TRBV18, the J gene TRBJ2-3; 9 nucleotides agree with TRBD1. CDR1 and CDR2 from the germline V gene are KGHSH and LQKENI. The CDR3 has 16 amino acids. The V segment lost 3 bases and the J segment 3 bases; nucleotides outside the gene matches: 7. The CDR3 DNA is TGTGCCAGCTCACCGGGACAGGGAAGAGTAACAGATACGCAGTATTTT. Translated, it gives CASSPGQGRVTDTQYF.

The V call is TRBV29-1, the J call TRBJ2-7; D perhaps matches TRBD1 (5 bases). Trimming took off 4 bases at V and 5 bases at J, with 15 bases between the two ends. CDR1 is SQVTM, CDR2 ANQGSEA, per germline. The CDR3 covers 13 residues. Here the CDR3 DNA reads TGCAGCGTTGTCCCGCAGGGTGAGGACGAGCAGTACTTC. Its protein product is CSVVPQGEDEQYF.

The V call is TRBV28, the J call TRBJ1-2; D is possibly TRBD1 (5 bases). This CDR3 has 15 amino acids. Per the germline V gene, CDR1 is MDHEN and CDR2 is SYDVKM. The V end lost 8 bases, the J end lost 0 bases, and 16 bases lay between the germline ends. The CDR3 protein is CASGAGTAANYGYTF. The CDR3 DNA is TGTGCCAGCGGTGCCGGGACGGCCGCTAACTATGGCTACACCTTC.

As DNA, the CDR3 is TGCAGTGCTAGGGGGACAGGGGCAGATAATTCACCCCTCCACTTT. Translation: CSARGTGADNSPLHF. This chain uses TRBV20-1 with TRBJ1-6, with TRBD1 matching over 10 bases. This CDR3 is 15 amino acids long. The trim removed 3 bases at V and 5 bases at J, leaving 4 bases unmatched. The germline V gene has CDR1 DFQATT and CDR2 SNEGSKA (reference sequence).

The V gene is TRBV7-2, the J gene TRBJ2-1, with 12 bases that match TRBD2. The V gene's germline CDR1 is SGHTA and CDR2 FQGNSA. The CDR3 contains 15 residues. V shed 5 bases and J 9 bases; nucleotides not matched to a gene: 8. The CDR3 loop is CASSPLAGGRSEQFF. CDR3 in DNA: TGTGCCAGCAGCCCTCTAGCGGGGGGGCGAAGTGAGCAGTTCTTC.

The rearrangement joins TRBV20-1 to TRBJ2-1, with TRBD2 matching 10 bases. The J call may be in error: the DNA end matches TRBJ2-7 better. The CDR3 length is 15 residues. The germline V gene has CDR1 DFQATT and CDR2 SNEGSKA (reference sequence). CDR3 in amino acids: CSAAGTSASYNEQYF. As DNA, the CDR3 is TGCAGTGCCGCTGGGACTAGCGCGAGCTACAATGAGCAGTACTTC.

The gene calls are TRBV5-1 and TRBJ2-1, with 12 nucleotides matching TRBD1. The trim removed 9 bases at V and 7 bases at J, leaving 11 bases unmatched. CDR1 SGHRS and CDR2 YFSETQ come from the germline V gene. The CDR3 is made up of 15 amino acids. The CDR3 DNA reads as TGCGCCAACAAAGTGTTGGGACAGGGGGCTAATGAGCAGTTCTTC. This translates into CANKVLGQGANEQFF.

J is TRBJ1-4 and V is TRBV12-3 or TRBV12-4; D is uncertain. This CDR3 is built from 13 residues. V gave up 5 bases and J gave up 3 bases, with 7 bases separating them. The CDR3: CASSPDPNEKLFF. DNA for the CDR3: TGTGCCAGCAGTCCAGACCCTAATGAAAAACTGTTTTTT.

The rearrangement joins TRBV12-3 or TRBV12-4 to TRBJ2-3; a weak D match, TRBD1 (6 bases). There are 15 residues in the CDR3. Trimming left V 7 bases short and J 0 bases short, with 14 bases between. In DNA, the CDR3 is TGTGCCAGCACCCCACAGGGACGGAGCACAGATACGCAGTATTTT. Residues: CASTPQGRSTDTQYF.

Details on this clonotype: A read error may account for a junction end that differs from germline. The rearrangement joins TRBV5-1 to TRBJ2-7; D not resolved. Germline V gene sequence: CDR1 SGHRS, CDR2 YFSETQ. This CDR3 contains 13 residues. CDR3 DNA: TGCGCCAGCACCGACCCGGACGGCTACGAGCGGTACTTC. Translated: CASTDPDGYERYF. Full variable domain (missing parts from reference TRBV5-1 and TRBJ2-7): KAGVTQTPRYLIKTRGQQVTLSCSPISGHRSVSWYQQTPGQGLQFLFEYFSETQRNKGNFPGRFSGRQFSNSRSEMNVSTLELGDSALYLCASTDPDGYERYFGPGTRLTVT.

This clonotype was detected only a few times. CDR3 loop: CSAGTVAGYAQYF. DNA of the CDR3: TGCAGTGCCGGGACAGTGGCAGGGTACGCGCAGTACTTC. V gene TRBV20-1 combines with J gene TRBJ2-5; the match to TRBD1 covers 7 bases. Germline loops: CDR1 DFQATT, CDR2 SNEGSKA (reference sequence). This CDR3 is 13 amino acids long. V shed 6 bases and J 11 bases; nucleotides not matched to a gene: 15.

This clonotype was recorded many times. The gene calls are TRBV20-1 and TRBJ2-5; D uncertain. V lost 7 bases and J lost 0, with 9 bases in between. The germline gives CDR1 DFQATT, CDR2 SNEGSKA (reference sequence). The CDR3 contains 12 residues. The CDR3 DNA is TGCAGTGTTAAGACAAACCAAGAGACCCAGTACTTC. Amino acids: CSVKTNQETQYF.

V and J are TRBV6-1 and TRBJ2-5, with D perhaps TRBD1 (6 bases). CDR1 and CDR2 from the germline V gene are MNHNS and SASEGT. The CDR3 is made up of 13 amino acids. V was clipped by 6 bases and J by 8 bases, with 16 bases between them. The CDR3 is CASRGITGKTQYF. The CDR3 DNA follows: TGTGCCAGCAGAGGCATAACAGGGAAAACCCAGTACTTC.

This clonotype was found a few times. The V and J genes are TRBV12-3 or TRBV12-4 and TRBJ2-7; 10 bases are shared with TRBD2. This CDR3 has 14 amino acids. Trimming at V came to 2 bases and at J to 3 bases, leaving 1 base not matched to a gene. The CDR3 reads CASSLSGGVYEQYF. CDR3 DNA sequence: TGTGCCAGCAGTTTAAGCGGGGGGGTCTACGAGCAGTACTTC.

The chain has TRBV11-2 and TRBJ2-3, with TRBD2 matching over 10 bases. V shed 6 bases and J 9 bases; nucleotides not matched to a gene: 9. CDR1 and CDR2 (germline): SGHAT, FQNNGV. The CDR3 extends over 14 amino acids. CDR3 in DNA: TGTGCCAGCAGGGGGCAAGCGGGGGGGCGGACGCAGTATTTT. This encodes CASRGQAGGRTQYF.

To note about this clonotype: The junction shows a germline mismatch at one end, possibly a read error. The chain uses TRBV27 and TRBJ2-5; D is undetermined. The CDR3 is 11 amino acids. Germline V gene lookup returns CDR1 MNHEY and CDR2 SMNVEV (reference sequence). This CDR3 is CAGSFRETQYF. DNA for the CDR3: TGTGCCGGCAGTTTTAGGGAGACCCAGTACTTC.

In its sample, this clonotype was seen many times. The rearrangement joins TRBV29-1 to TRBJ1-1, with 9 bases lining up with TRBD1. Looked up from germline, CDR1 is SQVTM and CDR2 is ANQGSEA. The CDR3 consists of 13 residues. After removal of 6 bases from V and 3 bases from J, the junction contained 5 bases not matched to a gene. CDR3 coding DNA: TGCAGCGTCGACCGGGACAGGGACACTGAAGCTTTCTTT. This encodes CSVDRDRDTEAFF.

CDR3 sequence (DNA): TGTGCCAGCAGAGCACAGGGAAGTGGGAACACTGAAGCTTTCTTT. Its translation is CASRAQGSGNTEAFF. This chain connects TRBV6-4 to TRBJ1-1; D possibly corresponds to TRBD1 (6 bases). V was cut by 6 bases and J by 1 base, with 15 bases left in between. Germline assignment: CDR1 MRHNA and CDR2 SNTAGT. This CDR3 is built from 15 residues.

The genes are TRBV5-1 and TRBJ1-2; the D gene is possibly TRBD1 (6 bases). This CDR3 spans 14 amino acids. Between the trimmed V and J ends, which lost 1 base and 2 bases, there was a span of 9 bases. Germline CDR1 reads SGHRS; CDR2 reads YFSETQ. Here the CDR3 reads CASSLRQGNYGYTF. DNA of the CDR3: TGCGCCAGCAGCTTGAGGCAGGGGAACTATGGCTACACCTTC.

This clonotype was recorded a few times. The chain recombines TRBV7-9 with TRBJ2-1; 8 bases fit TRBD2. With 1 base clipped from V and 0 bases from J, the junction kept 11 bases outside the gene matches. The CDR3 runs 19 residues. Germline V CDR1 and CDR2: SEHNR, FQNEAQ (reference sequence). The CDR3 here is CASSLVAGTRRGSYNEQFF. CDR3 nucleotides: TGTGCCAGCAGCTTAGTCGCCGGGACTAGAAGGGGCTCCTACAATGAGCAGTTCTTC.

The chain links TRBV12-3 or TRBV12-4 to TRBJ2-7; 8 nucleotides line up with TRBD1. This CDR3 is 16 amino acids long. J lost 0 bases, V lost 3 bases, and 7 bases had no gene match. CDR3 coding DNA: TGTGCCAGCAGTTTTCGTCGGACAGGGAGCTCCTACGAGCAGTACTTC. This translates into CASSFRRTGSSYEQYF.

This clonotype was detected a few times. The rearrangement links TRBV29-1 to TRBJ2-1; tentative D call: TRBD1 (5 bases). V was trimmed by 3 bases and J by 10 bases, leaving 10 bases between them. CDR3 length: 11 residues. CDR1 SQVTM and CDR2 ANQGSEA come from the germline V gene. As DNA, the CDR3 is TGCAGCGTTGAGTTCCAGGGCGAGCAGTTCTTC. It specifies CSVEFQGEQFF.

This clonotype was counted once. The chain carries TRBV6-5 and TRBJ2-7; D is perhaps TRBD2 (6 bases). Trimming removed 7 bases from V and 10 bases from J, with 20 bases in between. This CDR3 region has 13 residues. Germline values: CDR1 MNHEY, CDR2 SVGAGI. The CDR3 sequence is CASTGTRRSTQYF. In nucleotides, the CDR3 is TGTGCCAGCACCGGGACTCGCAGATCCACCCAGTACTTC.